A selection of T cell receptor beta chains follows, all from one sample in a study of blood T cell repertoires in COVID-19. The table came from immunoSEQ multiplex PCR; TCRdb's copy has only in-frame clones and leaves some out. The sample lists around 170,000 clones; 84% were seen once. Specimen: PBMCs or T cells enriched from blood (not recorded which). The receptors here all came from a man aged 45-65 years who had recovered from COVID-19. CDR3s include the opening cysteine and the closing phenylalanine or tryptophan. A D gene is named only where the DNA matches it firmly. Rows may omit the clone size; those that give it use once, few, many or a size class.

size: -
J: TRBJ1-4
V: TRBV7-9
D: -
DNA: TGTGCCAGCAGCTTGGGCAGTCCCGAAAAACTGTTTTTT
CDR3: CASSLGSPEKLFF

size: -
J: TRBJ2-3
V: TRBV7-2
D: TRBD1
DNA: TGTGCCAGCAGCGCCCGGGACAGGGTCACAGATACGCAGTATTTT
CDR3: CASSARDRVTDTQYF

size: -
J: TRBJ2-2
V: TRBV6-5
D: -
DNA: TGTGCCAGCAGACGCGATGACAGTGGCCGGGAGCTGTTTTTT
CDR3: CASRRDDSGRELFF

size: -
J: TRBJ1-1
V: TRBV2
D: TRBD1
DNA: TGTGCCAGCGATAATATCGGACAGGGCGGCACTGAAGCTTTCTTT
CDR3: CASDNIGQGGTEAFF

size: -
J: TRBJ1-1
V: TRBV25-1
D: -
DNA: TGTGCCAGCAGTGAAACGAGGCATGAAGCTTTCTTT
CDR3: CASSETRHEAFF

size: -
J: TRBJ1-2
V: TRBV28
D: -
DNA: TGTGCCAGCCTCCCAGGCGGGGTAGGAAACTATGGCTACACCTTC
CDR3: CASLPGGVGNYGYTF

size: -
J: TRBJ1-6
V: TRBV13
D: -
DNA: TGTGCCAGCAGCCCTCTTACAAAAATTGATTCACCCCTCCACTTT
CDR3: CASSPLTKIDSPLHF

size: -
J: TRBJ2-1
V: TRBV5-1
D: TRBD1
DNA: TGCGCCAGCAGCTTGGAGGGACAGGTAAACAATGAGCAGTTCTTC
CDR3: CASSLEGQVNNEQFF

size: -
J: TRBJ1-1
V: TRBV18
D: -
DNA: TGTGCCAGCTCACCCGGTTCCACGGCTGAAGCTTTCTTT
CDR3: CASSPGSTAEAFF

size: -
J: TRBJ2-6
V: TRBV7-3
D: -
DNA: TGTGCCAGCAGCTCTGATACAGGCCCCACTGGGGCCAACGTCCTGACTTTC
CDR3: CASSSDTGPTGANVLTF

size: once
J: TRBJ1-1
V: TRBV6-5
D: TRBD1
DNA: TGTGCCAGCAGAAAGACAGGGATCACTGAAGCTTTCTTT
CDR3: CASRKTGITEAFF

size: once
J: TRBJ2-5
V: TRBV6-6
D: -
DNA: TGTGCCAGCCTGCGGGTGGGGGGCCAAGAGACCCAGTACTTC
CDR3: CASLRVGGQETQYF

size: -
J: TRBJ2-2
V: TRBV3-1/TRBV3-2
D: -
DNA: TGTGCCAGCAGTAAATCGGACACCGGGGAGCTGTTTTTT
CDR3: CASSKSDTGELFF

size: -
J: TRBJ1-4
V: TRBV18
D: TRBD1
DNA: TGTGCCAGCTCACCCGGCCAAGGGGGCGGTTCAAGAGAAAAACTGTTTTTT
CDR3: CASSPGQGGGSREKLFF

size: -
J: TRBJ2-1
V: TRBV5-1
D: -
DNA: TGCGCCAGCAGCCCGCGGGTGGACAATGAGCAGTTCTTC
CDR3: CASSPRVDNEQFF

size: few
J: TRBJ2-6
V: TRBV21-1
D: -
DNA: TGTGCCAGCTTCCAGAGACATCTCTCTGGGGCCAACGTCCTGACTTTC
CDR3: CASFQRHLSGANVLTF

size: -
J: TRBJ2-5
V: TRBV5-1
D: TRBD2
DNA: TGCGCCAGCAGACCCAAAGCGGGGTCAGAGACCCAGTACTTC
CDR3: CASRPKAGSETQYF

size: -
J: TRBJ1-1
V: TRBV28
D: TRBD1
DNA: TGTGCCAGCATCCACTCAGGGGGCACTGAAGCTTTCTTT
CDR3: CASIHSGGTEAFF

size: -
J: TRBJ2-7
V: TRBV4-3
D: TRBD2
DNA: TGCGCCAGCAGCCAAGATGCGGGGGGCCAATACGAGCAGTACTTC
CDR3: CASSQDAGGQYEQYF

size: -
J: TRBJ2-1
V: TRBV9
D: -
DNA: TGTGCCAGCAGCGTCGCGGACTTATCCTACAATGAGCAGTTCTTC
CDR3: CASSVADLSYNEQFF

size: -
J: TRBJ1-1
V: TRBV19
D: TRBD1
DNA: TGTGCCAGGAGACAGGGGCGCCCGAACACTGAAGCTTTCTTT
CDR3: CARRQGRPNTEAFF

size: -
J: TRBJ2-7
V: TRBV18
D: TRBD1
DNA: TGTGCCAGCTCACCCGGACAGGGGGCTGGCGAGCAGTACTTC
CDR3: CASSPGQGAGEQYF

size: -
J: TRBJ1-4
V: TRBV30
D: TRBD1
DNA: TGTGCCTGGAGTGTGTGGACAGGGGACGAAAAACTGTTTTTT
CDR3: CAWSVWTGDEKLFF

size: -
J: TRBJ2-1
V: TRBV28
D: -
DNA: TGTGCCAGCAGTTCGGGTCGGAGCTCCTACAATGAGCAGTTCTTC
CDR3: CASSSGRSSYNEQFF

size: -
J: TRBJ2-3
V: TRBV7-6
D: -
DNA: TGTGCCAGCAGCTTAGCTCCTGGAGGGAATACGCAGTATTTT
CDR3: CASSLAPGGNTQYF

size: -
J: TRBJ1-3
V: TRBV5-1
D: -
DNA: TGCGCCAGCACCATGATGGGGGCTTCGGGAAACACCATATATTTT
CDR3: CASTMMGASGNTIYF

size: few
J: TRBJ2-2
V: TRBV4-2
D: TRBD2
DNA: TGTGCCAGCAGCCAAGAGAGGGGCGGGGGACGCGCCGGGGAGCTGTTTTTT
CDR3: CASSQERGGGRAGELFF

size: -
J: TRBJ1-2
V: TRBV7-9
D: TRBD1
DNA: TGTGCCAGCAGCTTAAGGGGGCGAGGCTATGGCTACACCTTC
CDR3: CASSLRGRGYGYTF

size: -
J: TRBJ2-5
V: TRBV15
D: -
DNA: TGTGCCACCAGCAGAGATAGAAAGACCCAGTACTTC
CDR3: CATSRDRKTQYF

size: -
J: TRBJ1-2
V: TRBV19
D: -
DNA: TGTGCCAGTAGTACGACAGATAACTATGGCTACACCTTC
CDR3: CASSTTDNYGYTF

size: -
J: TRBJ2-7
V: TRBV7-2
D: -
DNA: TGTGCCAGCAGCTTAGGACACAGATCATCGGACGAGCAGTACTTC
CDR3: CASSLGHRSSDEQYF